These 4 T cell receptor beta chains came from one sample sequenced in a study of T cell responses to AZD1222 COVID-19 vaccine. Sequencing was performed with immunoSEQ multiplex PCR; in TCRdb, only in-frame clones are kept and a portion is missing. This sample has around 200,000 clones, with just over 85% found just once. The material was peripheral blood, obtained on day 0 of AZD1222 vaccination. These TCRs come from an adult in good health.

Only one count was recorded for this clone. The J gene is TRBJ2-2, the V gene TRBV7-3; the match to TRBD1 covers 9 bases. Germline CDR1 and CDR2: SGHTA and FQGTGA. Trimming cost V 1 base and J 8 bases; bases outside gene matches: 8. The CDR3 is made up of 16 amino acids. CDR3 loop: CASSLRADRGAGELFF. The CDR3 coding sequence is TGTGCCAGCAGCTTAAGAGCGGACAGGGGAGCAGGGGAGCTGTTTTTT.

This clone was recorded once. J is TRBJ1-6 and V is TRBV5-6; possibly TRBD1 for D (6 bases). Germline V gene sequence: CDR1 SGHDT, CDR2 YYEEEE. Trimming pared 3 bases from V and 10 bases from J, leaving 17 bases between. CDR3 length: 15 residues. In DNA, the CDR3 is TGTGCCAGCAGCTCCGAGGGGGGAGGTGGGTCACCCCTCCACTTT. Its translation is CASSSEGGGGSPLHF. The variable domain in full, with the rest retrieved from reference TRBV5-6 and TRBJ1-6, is DAGVTQSPTHLIKTRGQQVTLRCSPKSGHDTVSWYQQALGQGPQFIFQYYEEEERQRGNFPDRFSGHQFPNYSSELNVNALLLGDSALYLCASSSEGGGGSPLHFGNGTRLTVT.

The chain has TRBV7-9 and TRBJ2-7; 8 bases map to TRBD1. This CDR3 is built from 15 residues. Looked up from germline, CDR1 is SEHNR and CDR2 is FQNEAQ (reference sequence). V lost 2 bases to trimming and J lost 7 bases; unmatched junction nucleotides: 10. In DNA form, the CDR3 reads TGTGCCAGCAGCTTACCGACAGGGGATACGAGGGAGCAGTACTTC. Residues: CASSLPTGDTREQYF.

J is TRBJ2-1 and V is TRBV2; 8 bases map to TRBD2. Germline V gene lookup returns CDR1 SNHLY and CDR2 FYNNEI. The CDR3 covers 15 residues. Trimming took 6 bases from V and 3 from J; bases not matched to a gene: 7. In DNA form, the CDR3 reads TGTGCCAGCAGCCCGCGGCGGGGGGACTACAATGAGCAGTTCTTC. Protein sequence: CASSPRRGDYNEQFF.